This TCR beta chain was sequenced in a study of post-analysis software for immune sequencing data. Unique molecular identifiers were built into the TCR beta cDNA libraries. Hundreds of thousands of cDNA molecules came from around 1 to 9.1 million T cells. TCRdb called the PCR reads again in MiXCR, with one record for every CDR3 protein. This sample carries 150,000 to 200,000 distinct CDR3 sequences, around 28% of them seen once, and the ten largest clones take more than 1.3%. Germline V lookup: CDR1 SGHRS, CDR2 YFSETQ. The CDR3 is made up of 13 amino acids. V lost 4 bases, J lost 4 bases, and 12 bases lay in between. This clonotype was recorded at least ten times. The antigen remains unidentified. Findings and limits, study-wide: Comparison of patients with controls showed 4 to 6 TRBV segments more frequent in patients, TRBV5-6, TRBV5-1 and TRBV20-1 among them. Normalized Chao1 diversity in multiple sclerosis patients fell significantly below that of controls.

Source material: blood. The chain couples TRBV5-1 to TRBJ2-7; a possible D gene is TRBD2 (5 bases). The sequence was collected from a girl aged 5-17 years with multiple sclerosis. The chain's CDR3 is CASSRYEGYEQYF. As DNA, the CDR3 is TGCGCCAGCAGCCGGTACGAGGGTTACGAGCAGTACTTC.